One and the same sample provided the 23 T cell receptor beta chains below, sequenced in a study of identical twins (dated by TCRdb to about 2016). Receptors were amplified or captured by 5' RACE. Sequencing took place on an Illumina HiSeq 2000. Starting from the raw public reads, TCRdb applied fastp trimming at Q25, assembled clones with MiXCR and retained in-frame beta chains. Rows with a matching CDR3 protein are joined into one entry that keeps the most common DNA and genes. The sample profile shows 450,000 or so distinct CDR3 sequences; about 14% of them were found once. The ten largest clones take up 0.52% of the sample. This sample was shared with a second study, whose subject was yellow fever vaccine responses in identical twins.

Sequenced material: CD4+ T cells sorted from blood. Receptors were obtained from a woman aged 18-29 years in good health.

A few counts support this clonotype. The chain combines TRBV5-1 with TRBJ2-5, with 9 bases lining up with TRBD1. The trim removed 4 bases at V and 5 bases at J, leaving 18 bases unmatched. Germline V CDR1 and CDR2: SGHRS, YFSETQ. The CDR3 length is 18 residues. CDR3: CASSPGGWWDRDTETQYF. DNA for the CDR3: TGCGCCAGCAGCCCCGGAGGGTGGTGGGACAGGGATACGGAGACCCAGTACTTC.

This clonotype was seen only a few times. This chain joins TRBV10-3 and TRBJ2-1; D remains ambiguous. Trimming took 2 bases from V and 0 from J, leaving 5 bases between them. Germline CDR1 reads ENHRY; CDR2 reads SYGVKD. The length of the CDR3 is 14 residues. The CDR3 sequence is CAISELSSYNEQFF. In DNA, the CDR3 is TGTGCCATCAGTGAGCTGAGCTCCTACAATGAGCAGTTCTTC.

This clonotype turned up a few times. CDR3 nucleotides: TGTGCCAGCAGTTTTCTGAGTTTCCCAGGAAACACCATATATTTT. This sequence encodes CASSFLSFPGNTIYF. The chain carries TRBV12-3 or TRBV12-4 and TRBJ1-3; the D is unclear. Trimming cost V 3 bases and J 4 bases, with 13 bases left between them. The CDR3 has 15 amino acids.

The table lists this clonotype with many counts. V usage is TRBV7-9 and J usage is TRBJ2-2, with TRBD2 matching 7 bases. Germline trimming cut 6 bases from V and 2 bases from J; bases unmatched to any gene: 6. The CDR3 totals 15 residues. Germline values: CDR1 SEHNR, CDR2 FQNEAQ (reference sequence). CDR3 amino acids: CASSYGTTNTGELFF. CDR3 DNA sequence: TGTGCCAGCAGTTATGGGACTACCAACACCGGGGAGCTGTTTTTT.

There are a few counts of this clonotype. The rearrangement joins TRBV12-3 or TRBV12-4 to TRBJ1-1, with a weak D call TRBD1 (5 bases). V was cut by 1 base and J by 7 bases, with 7 bases left in between. The CDR3 has 12 residues. The CDR3 DNA reads TGTGCCAGCAGTTTAGTGACAGTTGAAGCTTTCTTT. Encoded protein: CASSLVTVEAFF.

The chain has TRBV4-2 and TRBJ2-3, with 10 bases that match TRBD2. The CDR3 has 17 amino acids. Germline V gene data show CDR1 as LGHNA and CDR2 as YNFKEQ. V lost 0 bases, J lost 8 bases, and 11 bases stayed unmatched. The DNA of the CDR3 is TGTGCCAGCAGCCAAGAACGGACTAGCGGCCCCATGGGTACGCAGTATTTT. It translates to CASSQERTSGPMGTQYF.

The J gene is TRBJ2-5, the V gene TRBV18; D remains unclear. Germline V lookup: CDR1 KGHSH, CDR2 LQKENI. Trimming removed 6 bases at V and 0 bases at J, with 8 bases between. This CDR3 is built from 13 residues. The CDR3 DNA sequence: TGTGCCAGCTCGCCCGAAAACCAAGAGACCCAGTACTTC. As protein: CASSPENQETQYF.

This clonotype was detected only a few times. The rearrangement joins TRBV28 to TRBJ2-6; D is unclear. V was shortened by 5 bases and J by 0 bases, with 5 bases between the two germline ends. From germline, CDR1 is MDHEN and CDR2 SYDVKM. The CDR3 runs to 14 residues. CDR3 loop: CASSILSGANVLTF. The CDR3 DNA sequence: TGTGCCAGCAGTATACTCTCTGGGGCCAACGTCCTGACTTTC.

The CDR3, as DNA: TGTGCCAGCAGGCCACATAGCTCCTACAATGAGCAGTTCTTC. This codes for CASRPHSSYNEQFF. The V call is TRBV2, the J call TRBJ2-1, with D hard to call. Trimming took 6 bases from V and 0 from J, leaving 9 bases between them. This CDR3 has 14 residues. Germline CDR1 reads SNHLY; CDR2 reads FYNNEI.

The sample holds a few counts of this clonotype. The chain employs TRBV28 and TRBJ2-1; 10 nucleotides match TRBD2. Germline V gives CDR1 MDHEN, CDR2 SYDVKM. The CDR3 is made up of 14 amino acids. With 10 bases clipped from V and 3 bases from J, the junction kept 6 bases outside the gene matches. DNA of the CDR3: TGTGCCACCGATTCTAGCGGGGGCTACAATGAGCAGTTCTTC. It encodes CATDSSGGYNEQFF.

This clonotype was seen repeatedly, ten times or more. V usage is TRBV2 and J usage is TRBJ1-4; no clear D gene. V was shortened by 6 bases and J by 5 bases, with 7 bases between the two germline ends. The CDR3 runs to 12 residues. CDR1 SNHLY and CDR2 FYNNEI come from the germline V gene. As DNA, the CDR3 is TGTGCCAGCAGGATACAGAATGAAAAACTGTTTTTT. Its translation is CASRIQNEKLFF.

This rearrangement joins TRBV5-1 to TRBJ2-2, with 7 nucleotides matching TRBD1. CDR3 length: 14 amino acids. The junction had 5 bases not matched to a gene; V was cut back by 3 bases and J by 6 bases. Germline CDR1 and CDR2: SGHRS and YFSETQ. DNA for the CDR3: TGCGCCAGCAGCTGGGGACAGACCGCCGGGGAGCTGTTTTTT. Residues: CASSWGQTAGELFF.

This clonotype was seen a few times. The V gene is TRBV7-3, the J gene TRBJ2-1, with TRBD1 identical over 7 bases. V shed 5 bases, J shed 1 base, and the junction held 5 bases outside the gene matches. The CDR3 loop spans 15 amino acids. The germline gives CDR1 SGHTA, CDR2 FQGTGA. As DNA, the CDR3 is TGTGCCAGCAGCGGACGACAGGGATCCTACAATGAGCAGTTCTTC. It translates to CASSGRQGSYNEQFF. Together with reference TRBV7-3 and TRBJ2-1, the CDR3 gives the full variable domain: GAGVSQTPSNKVTEKGKYVELRCDPISGHTALYWYRQSLGQGPEFLIYFQGTGAADDSGLPNDRFFAVRPEGSVSTLKIQRTERGDSAVYLCASSGRQGSYNEQFFGPGTRLTVL.

This clonotype was picked up one time. The gene calls are TRBV19 and TRBJ2-1; D not resolved. Germline CDR1 reads LNHDA; CDR2 reads SQIVND (reference sequence). Deletions cut 7 bases from V and 0 bases from J, with 16 bases between. The CDR3 is 16 amino acids. CDR3 protein: CASTLSAQYSYNEQFF. CDR3 coding DNA: TGTGCCAGTACCCTATCTGCACAGTACTCCTACAATGAGCAGTTCTTC.

The chain uses TRBV7-2 and TRBJ2-6, with D maybe TRBD1 (6 bases). The CDR3 consists of 15 residues. V dropped 5 bases and J dropped 0 bases, with 8 bases sitting between them. Germline V CDR1 and CDR2: SGHTA, FQGNSA. The CDR3 DNA sequence: TGTGCCAGCAGCCGACAGGACTCTGGGGCCAACGTCCTGACTTTC. This sequence encodes CASSRQDSGANVLTF.

The chain joins TRBV20-1 to TRBJ2-1, with TRBD1 matching over 9 bases. Germline assignment: CDR1 DFQATT and CDR2 SNEGSKA (reference sequence). V was pared by 3 bases and J by 9 bases, with 3 bases of the junction left unmatched. The CDR3 loop spans 12 amino acids. This chain's CDR3 is CSASGTGTEQFF. For the CDR3, the DNA is TGCAGTGCTAGTGGGACAGGGACTGAGCAGTTCTTC.

V gene TRBV3-1 combines with J gene TRBJ2-2; D gene ambiguous. V was pared by 4 bases and J by 6 bases, with 9 bases between. Germline assignment: CDR1 LGHDT and CDR2 YNNKEL (reference sequence). This CDR3 is 13 amino acids long. CDR3 amino acids: CASSRLLPGELFF. CDR3 bases: TGTGCCAGCAGCCGACTTTTGCCCGGGGAGCTGTTTTTT.

The rearrangement links TRBV12-3 or TRBV12-4 to TRBJ2-5; the match to TRBD1 covers 10 bases. Trimming cost V 5 bases and J 5 bases; bases outside gene matches: 8. The CDR3 runs 15 residues. The CDR3 DNA reads TGTGCCAGCAGTACCGGACAGGGGGTCCCCGAGACCCAGTACTTC. This gives the protein CASSTGQGVPETQYF.

The gene calls are TRBV20-1 and TRBJ2-3; D perhaps matches TRBD1 (5 bases). Trimming stripped 3 bases from V and 0 bases from J, with 22 bases between. The CDR3 is 18 residues long. Germline values: CDR1 DFQATT, CDR2 SNEGSKA (reference sequence). CDR3 in amino acids: CSARTRQGKLSSTDTQYF. The CDR3 bases are TGCAGTGCTAGGACCAGGCAGGGTAAACTCTCTAGCACAGATACGCAGTATTTT.

This clonotype was counted a few times. V usage is TRBV20-1 and J usage is TRBJ2-7, with TRBD2 matching 8 bases. Germline V gene data show CDR1 as DFQATT and CDR2 as SNEGSKA (reference sequence). There are 16 residues in the CDR3. Unmatched junction bases numbered 12, after V lost 0 bases and J lost 5 bases. This CDR3 reads CSARDPRTGGRDEQYF. The CDR3 DNA is TGCAGTGCTAGAGATCCGCGGACGGGAGGGCGGGACGAGCAGTACTTC.

This clonotype was counted a few times. The chain is built from TRBV7-2 and TRBJ2-2, with no clear D. The CDR3 runs 13 residues. The germline V gene encodes CDR1 SGHTA and CDR2 FQGNSA. V lost 11 bases to trimming and J lost 4 bases, with 14 bases between them. The CDR3 coding sequence is TGTGCCGGACGGACCTCGGCCACCGGGGAGCTGTTTTTT. It is translated as CAGRTSATGELFF.

This clonotype has more than one count but fewer than ten. The rearrangement uses TRBV3-1 and TRBJ2-1, with D uncertain. Germline assignment: CDR1 LGHDT and CDR2 YNNKEL (reference sequence). Trimming shortened V by 1 base and J by 6 bases, and 10 bases separated the two germline ends. The CDR3 loop spans 14 amino acids. As DNA, the CDR3 is TGTGCCAGCAGCCAAGTAGGGCAGAGCAATGAGCAGTTCTTC. It codes for CASSQVGQSNEQFF.

Notes on this clonotype: At one boundary the junction diverges from the germline segment, which might be a read error. The chain is built from TRBV11-2 and TRBJ2-7; no firm D call. Germline assignment: CDR1 SGHAT and CDR2 FQNNGV. The CDR3 totals 15 residues. The DNA of the CDR3 is TGTGCCAGCAGCTCAAACAGCGCCGGCCCCCTCATAGAGGACTTC. This gives the protein CASSSNSAGPLIEDF.